This is a list of T cell receptor beta chains from one sample in a study of T cell responses to AZD1222 COVID-19 vaccine. The protocol was immunoSEQ multiplex PCR, while the TCRdb copy is restricted to in-frame clones and leaves out a portion. This sample has around 130,000 clones, with more than 85% found just once. Sequences were derived from peripheral blood, sampled 28 days after the second AZD1222 dose. Receptors were obtained from an adult who received the AZD1222 COVID-19 vaccine. Both conserved end residues are part of each CDR3. The order of the fields is V gene, D gene, clone size, J gene, CDR3 protein, CDR3 DNA. The D gene is left open where the match is weak. Some rows have no size entry. The others give once, few or many, or a class for an expanded clone.

v_gene: TRBV6-4
d_gene: TRBD2
abundance: -
j_gene: TRBJ2-7
CDR3aa: CASSDPRLAGGSYEQYF
CDR3nt: TGTGCCAGCAGTGACCCCCGTCTAGCGGGGGGATCCTACGAGCAGTACTTC

v_gene: TRBV7-6
d_gene: TRBD1
abundance: -
j_gene: TRBJ1-1
CDR3aa: CASSFFRTGRTEAFF
CDR3nt: TGTGCCAGCAGCTTCTTCAGGACAGGACGAACTGAAGCTTTCTTT

v_gene: TRBV6-2/TRBV6-3
d_gene: -
abundance: -
j_gene: TRBJ1-1
CDR3aa: CASSTGTQDQNTEAFF
CDR3nt: TGTGCCAGCAGCACCGGGACCCAGGACCAGAACACTGAAGCTTTCTTT

v_gene: TRBV30
d_gene: TRBD1
abundance: -
j_gene: TRBJ1-2
CDR3aa: CAWIPGQGARGYTF
CDR3nt: TGTGCCTGGATTCCCGGACAGGGGGCGCGGGGCTACACCTTC

v_gene: TRBV6-5
d_gene: -
abundance: -
j_gene: TRBJ1-6
CDR3aa: CASSYWRVNSPLHF
CDR3nt: TGTGCCAGCAGTTATTGGAGGGTCAATTCACCCCTCCACTTT

v_gene: TRBV5-4
d_gene: -
abundance: -
j_gene: TRBJ1-2
CDR3aa: CASSPAPGSYGYTF
CDR3nt: TGTGCCAGCAGCCCCGCGCCAGGGAGCTATGGCTACACCTTC

v_gene: TRBV27
d_gene: -
abundance: once
j_gene: TRBJ2-3
CDR3aa: CASGGRPRAIPDTQYF
CDR3nt: TGTGCCAGCGGAGGGAGACCACGCGCCATCCCAGATACGCAGTATTTT

v_gene: TRBV5-8
d_gene: TRBD1
abundance: -
j_gene: TRBJ1-1
CDR3aa: CASSFRTGGFAEAFF
CDR3nt: TGTGCCAGCAGCTTCCGGACAGGGGGATTCGCTGAAGCTTTCTTT

v_gene: TRBV2
d_gene: TRBD1
abundance: -
j_gene: TRBJ1-5
CDR3aa: CASSDWQGDNQPQHF
CDR3nt: TGTGCCAGCAGTGACTGGCAGGGGGACAATCAGCCCCAGCATTTT

v_gene: TRBV27
d_gene: -
abundance: -
j_gene: TRBJ1-4
CDR3aa: CASSLRGNEKLFF
CDR3nt: TGTGCCAGCAGTTTGAGGGGTAATGAAAAACTGTTTTTT

v_gene: TRBV4-1
d_gene: -
abundance: once
j_gene: TRBJ1-4
CDR3aa: CASSQDKGFLGGDGEKLFF
CDR3nt: TGCGCCAGCAGCCAAGATAAGGGATTTCTGGGAGGGGACGGAGAAAAACTGTTTTTT

v_gene: TRBV2
d_gene: -
abundance: once
j_gene: TRBJ2-3
CDR3aa: CASRQGSLNTQYF
CDR3nt: TGTGCCAGCAGGCAAGGGTCGTTAAATACGCAGTATTTT

v_gene: TRBV7-2
d_gene: -
abundance: -
j_gene: TRBJ2-2
CDR3aa: CASIGGGMHTGELFF
CDR3nt: TGTGCCAGCATCGGGGGCGGGATGCACACCGGGGAGCTGTTTTTT

v_gene: TRBV30
d_gene: TRBD1
abundance: -
j_gene: TRBJ2-2
CDR3aa: CAGTRGLADTGELFF
CDR3nt: TGTGCCGGAACCAGGGGGCTGGCGGACACCGGGGAGCTGTTTTTT

v_gene: TRBV4-3
d_gene: TRBD1
abundance: -
j_gene: TRBJ1-2
CDR3aa: CASSQEAAGQGSGYTF
CDR3nt: TGCGCCAGCAGCCAAGAAGCTGCCGGACAGGGGTCTGGCTACACCTTC

v_gene: TRBV7-2
d_gene: -
abundance: -
j_gene: TRBJ1-3
CDR3aa: CASSLAIGSILSGNTIYF
CDR3nt: TGTGCCAGCAGCTTAGCGATTGGCAGTATCCTCTCTGGAAACACCATATATTTT